This is a list of T cell receptor beta chains from one sample in a study of patients and donors after allogeneic stem cell transplantation. One entry per CDR3 protein, called by TCRdb with MiXCR from the RT-PCR reads. The table shows about 200,000 distinct CDR3 sequences, with about 40% occurring only once. Source material: blood, either unsorted or a sorted T cell fraction (not recorded which). Receptors were obtained from a human donor who was either an allogeneic HSCT recipient or a stem cell or donor lymphocyte infusion donor (not recorded which). It is not recorded whose cells these are; they may come from a transplant donor. CDR3s include the opening cysteine and the closing phenylalanine or tryptophan. Each record gives: V gene, clone size, J gene, D gene, CDR3 protein, CDR3 DNA. D genes are given only for firm matches. Clone size is not always given. Where it is, it says once, few, many or a class for expanded clones.

V: TRBV28
size: -
J: TRBJ1-4
D: -
CDR3: CASSYGMKGEEKLFF
DNA: TGTGCCAGCAGTTATGGGATGAAAGGGGAGGAAAAACTGTTTTTT

V: TRBV29-1
size: -
J: TRBJ2-7
D: -
CDR3: CSVENPGIPYEQYF
DNA: TGCAGCGTTGAAAACCCGGGTATCCCCTACGAGCAGTACTTC

V: TRBV7-3
size: -
J: TRBJ2-1
D: TRBD1
CDR3: CASSLIPGQFYNEQFF
DNA: TGTGCCAGCAGCTTAATCCCGGGACAGTTCTACAATGAGCAGTTCTTC

V: TRBV12-3/TRBV12-4
size: many
J: TRBJ2-7
D: TRBD1
CDR3: CASSFRGQIVEQYF
DNA: TGTGCCAGCAGTTTCAGGGGACAGATCGTCGAGCAGTACTTC

V: TRBV15
size: few
J: TRBJ1-1
D: -
CDR3: CATSRDVGANTEAFF
DNA: TGTGCCACCAGCAGGGACGTGGGGGCGAACACTGAAGCTTTCTTT

V: TRBV20-1
size: few
J: TRBJ2-2
D: -
CDR3: CSARATFPGELFF
DNA: TGCAGTGCTAGAGCGACCTTTCCTGGGGAGCTGTTTTTT

V: TRBV20-1
size: few
J: TRBJ1-1
D: TRBD1
CDR3: CSAPTGGGTEAFF
DNA: TGCAGTGCCCCGACAGGGGGAGGGACTGAAGCTTTCTTT

V: TRBV6-1
size: -
J: TRBJ1-1
D: -
CDR3: CASSDFIKGNTEAFF
DNA: TGTGCCAGCAGTGATTTTATCAAAGGGAACACTGAAGCTTTCTTT

V: TRBV28
size: -
J: TRBJ2-1
D: TRBD2
CDR3: CASSRDYDEQFF
DNA: TGTGCCAGCAGTCGGGACTACGATGAGCAGTTCTTC

V: TRBV24-1
size: -
J: TRBJ2-1
D: TRBD2
CDR3: CATSDGTGGFF
DNA: TGTGCCACCAGTGACGGGACGGGGGGGTTCTTC

V: TRBV29-1
size: -
J: TRBJ1-2
D: -
CDR3: CSGVNGTPEGYTF
DNA: TGCAGCGGTGTTAACGGGACACCCGAGGGCTACACCTTC

V: TRBV28
size: -
J: TRBJ2-7
D: TRBD2
CDR3: CASRIAGEAYEQYF
DNA: TGTGCCAGCAGGATAGCGGGAGAGGCCTACGAGCAGTACTTC

V: TRBV6-7
size: -
J: TRBJ2-7
D: -
CDR3: CATTVIRESSSYEQYF
DNA: TGTGCCACCACAGTTATACGGGAGTCTAGCTCCTACGAGCAGTACTTC

V: TRBV7-9
size: few
J: TRBJ2-3
D: -
CDR3: CASSPRGGTDTQYF
DNA: TGTGCCAGCAGCCCCCGAGGGGGCACAGATACGCAGTATTTT

V: TRBV10-3
size: -
J: TRBJ2-1
D: -
CDR3: CAISESAVPGNEQFF
DNA: TGTGCCATCAGTGAGTCGGCGGTCCCCGGAAATGAGCAGTTCTTC

V: TRBV7-9
size: -
J: TRBJ2-7
D: -
CDR3: CASSRRLGSGYEQYF
DNA: TGTGCCAGCAGCCGAAGACTAGGCTCTGGGTACGAGCAGTACTTC

V: TRBV5-1
size: -
J: TRBJ2-3
D: -
CDR3: CASSPTIFTDTQYF
DNA: TGCGCCAGCAGCCCGACTATCTTCACAGATACGCAGTATTTT

V: TRBV12-3/TRBV12-4
size: -
J: TRBJ1-1
D: -
CDR3: CASGTGNTEAFF
DNA: TGTGCCAGCGGTACGGGTAACACTGAAGCTTTCTTT

V: TRBV20-1
size: -
J: TRBJ2-1
D: TRBD1
CDR3: CSARDRDRGLMAYNEQFF
DNA: TGCAGTGCTAGAGACCGGGACAGGGGGCTCATGGCCTACAATGAGCAGTTCTTC

V: TRBV29-1
size: once
J: TRBJ2-4
D: -
CDR3: CSVVEDTKNIQYF
DNA: TGCAGCGTTGTGGAGGATACCAAAAACATTCAGTACTTC

V: TRBV12-3/TRBV12-4
size: -
J: TRBJ1-1
D: -
CDR3: CASSQDRANMNTEAFF
DNA: TGTGCCAGCAGTCAAGACAGAGCGAACATGAACACTGAAGCTTTCTTT

V: TRBV29-1
size: -
J: TRBJ1-1
D: -
CDR3: CSVGLFSNTEAFF
DNA: TGCAGCGTGGGTTTGTTCTCGAACACTGAAGCTTTCTTT

V: TRBV7-9
size: -
J: TRBJ2-7
D: -
CDR3: CASRVDSATYEQYF
DNA: TGTGCCAGCAGAGTCGACAGTGCAACCTACGAGCAGTACTTC

V: TRBV28
size: few
J: TRBJ2-2
D: -
CDR3: CASRETLTGELFF
DNA: TGTGCCAGCCGGGAGACCCTCACCGGGGAGCTGTTTTTT

V: TRBV2
size: few
J: TRBJ1-1
D: -
CDR3: CASSEVRGMNTEAFF
DNA: TGTGCCAGCAGTGAAGTCAGGGGAATGAACACTGAAGCTTTCTTT

V: TRBV12-3/TRBV12-4
size: -
J: TRBJ2-1
D: TRBD2
CDR3: CASSLAGGPSNEQFF
DNA: TGTGCCAGCAGTCTAGCGGGAGGGCCATCCAATGAGCAGTTCTTC

V: TRBV12-3/TRBV12-4
size: -
J: TRBJ1-2
D: -
CDR3: CASSFLRGAIYGYTF
DNA: TGTGCCAGCAGTTTTTTACGGGGGGCGATCTATGGCTACACCTTC

V: TRBV6-5
size: few
J: TRBJ1-2
D: -
CDR3: CASSYGELEGYTF
DNA: TGTGCCAGCAGTTACGGGGAGCTGGAAGGCTACACCTTC

V: TRBV6-5
size: -
J: TRBJ1-1
D: -
CDR3: CASSYSTQGWFTTEAFF
DNA: TGTGCCAGCAGTTACTCGACGCAGGGATGGTTTACCACTGAAGCTTTCTTT

V: TRBV2
size: few
J: TRBJ1-3
D: TRBD1
CDR3: CASSEAGGNTIYF
DNA: TGTGCCAGCAGTGAAGCAGGGGGCAACACCATATATTTT

V: TRBV13
size: -
J: TRBJ1-2
D: TRBD1
CDR3: CASSSPSQGAYGYTF
DNA: TGTGCCAGCAGCTCGCCCTCCCAGGGGGCCTATGGCTACACCTTC

V: TRBV5-1
size: -
J: TRBJ2-1
D: TRBD2
CDR3: CASSSTTSGKYNEQFF
DNA: TGCGCCAGCAGCTCTACTACTAGCGGCAAATACAATGAGCAGTTCTTC

V: TRBV2
size: -
J: TRBJ2-7
D: TRBD1
CDR3: CASVRDSSTSYEQYF
DNA: TGTGCCAGCGTGAGGGACAGTTCCACCTCCTACGAGCAGTACTTC

V: TRBV18
size: -
J: TRBJ2-2
D: -
CDR3: CASSPGTNTGELFF
DNA: TGTGCCAGCTCACCTGGGACAAACACCGGGGAGCTGTTTTTT

V: TRBV3-1
size: -
J: TRBJ2-7
D: -
CDR3: CASSPRLGGSEQYF
DNA: TGTGCCAGCAGCCCCCGACTAGGAGGTTCCGAGCAGTACTTC

V: TRBV21-1
size: few
J: TRBJ1-3
D: -
CDR3: CASSKPRGGNTIYF
DNA: TGTGCCAGCAGCAAACCCAGGGGTGGAAACACCATATATTTT

V: TRBV9
size: -
J: TRBJ2-2
D: -
CDR3: CASSVDRNTGELFF
DNA: TGTGCCAGCAGCGTAGATCGGAACACCGGGGAGCTGTTTTTT

V: TRBV28
size: -
J: TRBJ1-6
D: TRBD1
CDR3: CASRIQGAFNSPLHF
DNA: TGTGCCAGCAGGATACAGGGGGCTTTTAATTCACCCCTCCACTTT

V: TRBV7-8
size: few
J: TRBJ1-6
D: TRBD1
CDR3: CASSLDRGNSPLHF
DNA: TGTGCCAGCAGCTTAGACAGGGGAAATTCACCCCTCCACTTT

V: TRBV7-9
size: -
J: TRBJ2-7
D: TRBD1
CDR3: CASSLVGRGINEQYF
DNA: TGTGCCAGCAGCTTAGTTGGCAGGGGGATCAACGAGCAGTACTTC

V: TRBV7-2
size: -
J: TRBJ2-2
D: -
CDR3: CASSLVTRSTGELFF
DNA: TGTGCCAGCAGCTTAGTGACTAGAAGCACCGGGGAGCTGTTTTTT

V: TRBV6-5
size: -
J: TRBJ2-5
D: TRBD2
CDR3: CASSYSAAQLAGEETQYF
DNA: TGTGCCAGCAGTTACTCGGCGGCCCAACTAGCGGGAGAAGAGACCCAGTACTTC

V: TRBV7-9
size: -
J: TRBJ2-5
D: -
CDR3: CASSFNRAGLQETQYF
DNA: TGTGCCAGCAGCTTCAATCGGGCGGGGCTCCAAGAGACCCAGTACTTC

V: TRBV12-3/TRBV12-4
size: few
J: TRBJ1-6
D: TRBD1
CDR3: CASSPRGSYNSPLHF
DNA: TGTGCCAGCAGTCCCAGGGGGTCCTATAATTCACCCCTCCACTTT

V: TRBV10-3
size: few
J: TRBJ2-1
D: TRBD2
CDR3: CAIRGLAGPYNEQFF
DNA: TGTGCCATCAGGGGACTAGCGGGACCCTACAATGAGCAGTTCTTC

V: TRBV12-3/TRBV12-4
size: -
J: TRBJ1-4
D: -
CDR3: CASSLRPGAPLNEKLFF
DNA: TGTGCCAGCAGTTTAAGACCTGGGGCACCCTTAAATGAAAAACTGTTTTTT

V: TRBV20-1
size: -
J: TRBJ2-1
D: TRBD2
CDR3: CSASLLAGVYNEQFF
DNA: TGCAGTGCTAGTCTTCTAGCGGGAGTCTACAATGAGCAGTTCTTC

V: TRBV30
size: few
J: TRBJ2-3
D: -
CDR3: CAWSPRGGTQYF
DNA: TGTGCCTGGAGCCCGAGGGGGGGGACGCAGTATTTT

V: TRBV5-1
size: -
J: TRBJ1-1
D: -
CDR3: CASSLAWGGGTEAFF
DNA: TGCGCCAGCAGCTTGGCCTGGGGCGGAGGCACTGAAGCTTTCTTT

V: TRBV9
size: -
J: TRBJ1-6
D: TRBD1
CDR3: CASSVEGQSTSPLHF
DNA: TGTGCCAGCAGCGTCGAGGGACAGAGTACTTCACCCCTCCACTTT

V: TRBV6-6
size: -
J: TRBJ2-3
D: -
CDR3: CATALAGHSTDTQYF
DNA: TGTGCCACCGCCCTGGCGGGACATAGCACAGATACGCAGTATTTT

V: TRBV7-2
size: -
J: TRBJ1-2
D: -
CDR3: CASSLLGFDGYTF
DNA: TGTGCCAGCAGCCTCCTAGGTTTCGATGGCTACACCTTC

V: TRBV4-3
size: few
J: TRBJ1-2
D: TRBD1
CDR3: CASSQVAGGLVDGYTF
DNA: TGCGCCAGCAGCCAAGTGGCAGGGGGACTGGTCGATGGCTACACCTTC

V: TRBV6-2/TRBV6-3
size: -
J: TRBJ2-7
D: TRBD1
CDR3: CASTPGQVSEQYF
DNA: TGTGCCAGCACCCCCGGACAGGTTTCCGAGCAGTACTTC

V: TRBV4-1
size: few
J: TRBJ1-1
D: -
CDR3: CASSPNIVAQGTEAFF
DNA: TGCGCCAGCAGCCCCAATATCGTGGCACAGGGCACTGAAGCTTTCTTT